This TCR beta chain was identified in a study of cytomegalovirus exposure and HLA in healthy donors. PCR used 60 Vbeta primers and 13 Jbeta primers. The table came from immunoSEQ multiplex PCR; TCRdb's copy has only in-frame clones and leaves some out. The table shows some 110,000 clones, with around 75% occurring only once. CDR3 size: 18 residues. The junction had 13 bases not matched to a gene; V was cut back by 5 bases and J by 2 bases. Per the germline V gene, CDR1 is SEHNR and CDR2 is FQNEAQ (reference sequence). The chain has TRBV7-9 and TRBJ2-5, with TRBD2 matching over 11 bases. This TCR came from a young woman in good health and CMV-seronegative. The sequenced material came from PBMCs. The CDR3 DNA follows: TGTGCCAGCAGCCCCCGGCTAGCGGGGGGCCGACTACAAGAGACCCAGTACTTC. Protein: CASSPRLAGGRLQETQYF.